These 14 T cell receptor beta chains were sequenced from one sample in a study of cytomegalovirus exposure and HLA in healthy donors. Some clones are missing from TCRdb's copy, which holds only in-frame ones; the method was immunoSEQ multiplex PCR. The table includes around 74,000 clones, about 85% detected once. Material: PBMCs. The origin of the receptors is a young man in good health and CMV-seronegative.

This clone turned up a few times. The chain employs TRBV7-3 and TRBJ2-5; perhaps TRBD2 as D (7 bases). The germline V gene encodes CDR1 SGHTA and CDR2 FQGTGA. This CDR3 region has 16 residues. Trimming shortened V by 3 bases and J by 0 bases, and 14 bases separated the two germline ends. CDR3 coding DNA: TGTGCCAGCAGCTTTCTTGGGGGGGCCGACCAAGAGACCCAGTACTTC. Translating gives CASSFLGGADQETQYF.

This chain links TRBV10-3 with TRBJ1-2; TRBD1 is a possible D gene (5 bases). The CDR3 is 13 amino acids. Germline assignment: CDR1 ENHRY and CDR2 SYGVKD. V lost 6 bases and J 0 bases, leaving 8 bases between the germline ends. The CDR3 sequence: CAIRGGANYGYTF. The CDR3 DNA follows: TGTGCCATCAGGGGGGGAGCTAACTATGGCTACACCTTC.

V gene TRBV2 combines with J gene TRBJ1-1, with a tentative D call TRBD1 (5 bases). Trimming cost V 5 bases and J 1 base, with 14 bases left between them. Germline V gene lookup returns CDR1 SNHLY and CDR2 FYNNEI. The CDR3 spans 15 residues. This CDR3 reads CASSRSGDRNTEAFF. The CDR3 DNA sequence: TGTGCCAGCAGTCGATCGGGAGACAGGAACACTGAAGCTTTCTTT.

The rearrangement uses TRBV5-1 and TRBJ1-4; TRBD1 aligns across 11 bases. This CDR3 region has 16 residues. Germline CDR1 reads SGHRS; CDR2 reads YFSETQ. Trimming at V came to 7 bases and at J to 3 bases, leaving 8 bases not matched to a gene. The CDR3 region is CASGRGTGGSNEKLFF. The CDR3 DNA is TGCGCCAGCGGAAGGGGGACAGGGGGATCTAATGAAAAACTGTTTTTT.

The rearrangement joins TRBV11-2 to TRBJ2-2; D may be TRBD2 (6 bases). The CDR3 has 15 residues. Trimming took off 0 bases at V and 6 bases at J, with 11 bases between the two ends. Germline loops: CDR1 SGHAT, CDR2 FQNNGV. CDR3 in DNA: TGTGCCAGCAGCTTAGACGGGGGTAAGCCCGGGGAGCTGTTTTTT. It encodes CASSLDGGKPGELFF.

The chain combines TRBV4-1 with TRBJ2-7; the D gene is possibly TRBD2 (5 bases). Germline lookup yields CDR1 MGHRA and CDR2 YSYEKL. V was clipped by 4 bases and J by 0 bases, with 13 bases between them. The CDR3 sequence is 15 residues long. The CDR3 bases are TGCGCCAGCAGCCTCGGACTTTTTCCCTCCTACGAGCAGTACTTC. It yields the protein CASSLGLFPSYEQYF.

This chain connects TRBV9 to TRBJ2-1, with D uncertain. Trimming took off 0 bases at V and 9 bases at J, with 7 bases between the two ends. The CDR3 has 12 amino acids. Germline V gene sequence: CDR1 SGDLS, CDR2 YYNGEE. The CDR3, as DNA: TGTGCCAGCAGCGTAGGGAGAGGTGAGCAGTTCTTC. It codes for CASSVGRGEQFF.

This clone was picked up one time. V usage is TRBV9 and J usage is TRBJ2-3; D is ambiguous. V lost 0 bases and J 2 bases, leaving 10 bases between the germline ends. This CDR3 spans 15 amino acids. Germline assignment: CDR1 SGDLS and CDR2 YYNGEE. Here the CDR3 reads CASSVAPETTDTQYF. CDR3 DNA: TGTGCCAGCAGCGTAGCTCCGGAGACCACAGATACGCAGTATTTT.

The table lists this clone with a few counts. The chain links TRBV19 to TRBJ1-1, with D tentatively TRBD1 (5 bases). The CDR3 is 14 amino acids. V was pared by 8 bases and J by 0 bases, with 13 bases between. The V gene's germline CDR1 is LNHDA and CDR2 SQIVND (reference sequence). Here the CDR3 reads CASRGQFMNTEAFF. The CDR3 bases are TGTGCCAGTCGAGGACAATTTATGAACACTGAAGCTTTCTTT.

The chain carries TRBV6-5 and TRBJ1-1; possibly TRBD1 for D (5 bases). The CDR3 is made up of 14 amino acids. In germline, CDR1 is MNHEY, CDR2 SVGAGI. Trimming left V 7 bases short and J 4 bases short, with 16 bases between. CDR3 nucleotide sequence: TGTGCCAGCAAACCAGGGATACGCGGCACTGAAGCTTTCTTT. Its translation is CASKPGIRGTEAFF.

The V gene is TRBV7-9, the J gene TRBJ2-3; D is perhaps TRBD1 (5 bases). Trimming took off 0 bases at V and 4 bases at J, with 11 bases between the two ends. The CDR3 is 15 amino acids. Germline V gene sequence: CDR1 SEHNR, CDR2 FQNEAQ (reference sequence). The DNA for the CDR3 is TGTGCCAGCAGCTTAGCAGGGGATCGACCAGATACGCAGTATTTT. As protein: CASSLAGDRPDTQYF.

The chain has TRBV7-9 and TRBJ1-6; D remains ambiguous. V lost 1 base, J lost 6 bases, and 4 bases lay in between. The germline V gene has CDR1 SEHNR and CDR2 FQNEAQ (reference sequence). The CDR3 is 13 residues long. The CDR3 region has the DNA TGTGCCAGCAGCTTAGAGCGTAATTCACCCCTCCACTTT. Amino acid sequence: CASSLERNSPLHF.

This clone was detected only once. The chain employs TRBV10-3 and TRBJ1-5, with a possible D match to TRBD1 (6 bases). Germline V CDR1 and CDR2: ENHRY, SYGVKD. Trimming stripped 10 bases from V and 4 bases from J, with 14 bases between. The length of the CDR3 is 13 residues. This CDR3 is CATGVEGNQPQHF. CDR3 nucleotide sequence: TGTGCCACAGGGGTTGAAGGAAATCAGCCCCAGCATTTT.

This chain uses TRBV28 with TRBJ2-3; 8 bases fit TRBD1. Per germline, CDR1 MDHEN and CDR2 SYDVKM. The trim removed 4 bases at V and 1 base at J, leaving 4 bases unmatched. This CDR3 spans 15 amino acids. CDR3 DNA sequence: TGTGCCAGCAGTTCTTCCAGGGGGCGCACAGATACGCAGTATTTT. This gives the protein CASSSSRGRTDTQYF.